Listed here is a single TCR beta chain. This sample is drawn from a study of control samples from healthy donors and cancer patients. The germline V gene encodes CDR1 SGHVS and CDR2 FQNEAQ. V lost 1 base and J 0 bases, leaving 16 bases between the germline ends. The CDR3 runs 18 residues. Assay: immunoSEQ multiplex PCR; the TCRdb copy retains only in-frame clones and omits some. The sample consists of around 180,000 clones, more than 85% of them appearing once. Source material: blood. The chain carries TRBV7-8 and TRBJ2-4, with D hard to call. The sequence derives from a woman in her thirties or forties in good health. CDR3 bases: TGTGCCAGCAGCTTAGACCGGTGGAAAGAACTAGCCAAAAACATTCAGTACTTC. Its protein product is CASSLDRWKELAKNIQYF.